The clone carrying this T cell receptor beta chain rates as medium-sized (0.01 to 0.1%). Its specificity is not known. The entry originates in a study of T-cell reconstitution after alpha-beta-depleted transplantation in children. General study findings and limits: Counts and diversity of T cells one year after transplant came mostly from newly produced T cells. About two months after transplant, alpha-beta T cells reportedly came from several hundred expanded graft clones. From surviving recipient T cells and thymic progenitors came the high day-60 TCRbeta diversity observed in some patients.

The V gene's germline CDR1 is SQVTM and CDR2 ANQGSEA. The CDR3 consists of 15 residues. Trimming removed 5 bases from V and 4 bases from J; junction bases left unmatched: 9. Construction of the TCRbeta library involved unique molecular identifiers. MiXCR, run by TCRdb on the PCR reads, gives a single entry per CDR3 protein. The sample contains some 8,000 distinct CDR3 sequences, roughly 13% of which appear only once. The sequences come from PBMCs, mostly from graft donor cells, collected 60 days after TCRalphabeta/CD19-depleted stem cell transplant. This receptor was obtained from a patient aged 2-10 years who had a stem cell transplant for inherited bone marrow failure, so the T cells may come from the graft donor. This chain joins TRBV29-1 and TRBJ2-1; 9 bases align to TRBD1. CDR3 amino acids: CSVLSTGQGYNEQFF. The CDR3 coding sequence is TGCAGCGTTCTCTCGACAGGACAGGGGTACAATGAGCAGTTCTTC.